This paragraph covers one T cell receptor (beta chain) sequence. This sample stems from a study of siplizumab effects on memory and regulatory T cells. Assay: immunoSEQ multiplex PCR; the TCRdb copy retains only in-frame clones and omits some. The data hold more than 95,000 clones, with over 85% observed a single time. This CDR3 is built from 13 residues. Per germline, CDR1 MNHEY and CDR2 SVGAGI. V was pared by 6 bases and J by 8 bases, with 16 bases between. The source material was Tregs sorted from blood. This receptor was taken from a human donor in good health. This chain joins TRBV6-5 and TRBJ1-2; TRBD1 might be the D (5 bases). CDR3 sequence reads: CASSLTGDWGYTF. The CDR3 bases are TGTGCCAGCAGCCTTACGGGGGATTGGGGCTACACCTTC.